The 20 T cell receptor beta chains below were found in one sample sequenced in a study of T-cell reconstitution after alpha-beta-depleted transplantation in children. Overall study results and limits: Among T cells one year after transplant, newly produced cells accounted for most counts and diversity.

Unique molecular identifiers featured in how the TCRbeta library was prepared. MiXCR, applied by TCRdb to the PCR reads, yields one record per CDR3 protein. Seen here are about 300,000 distinct CDR3 sequences, 7.5% to 9% observed once, and the top ten hold approximately 9%. These receptors' targets are unknown. The specimen comprised peripheral blood, sampled 360 days after TCRalphabeta/CD19-depleted stem cell transplant. These receptors were collected from a female patient aged 2-10 years who had a stem cell transplant for Fanconi anemia, so the T cells may come from the graft donor.

The chain uses TRBV27 and TRBJ2-7; no clear D gene. Germline loops: CDR1 MNHEY, CDR2 SMNVEV (reference sequence). V lost 3 bases and J lost 2, with 11 bases in between. The CDR3 sequence is 14 residues long. The CDR3 DNA sequence: TGTGCCAGCAGTTTGTTTAGTATGCCCTACGAGCAGTACTTC. It encodes CASSLFSMPYEQYF.

This clonotype turned up a few times. The V and J genes are TRBV7-9 and TRBJ1-5; TRBD1 might be the D (6 bases). V was shortened by 1 base and J by 2 bases, with 9 bases between the two germline ends. Germline CDR1 is SEHNR and CDR2 is FQNEAQ (reference sequence). The CDR3 length is 15 residues. The CDR3 DNA follows: TGTGCCAGCAGCTTAGACAGGGTCGGCAATCAGCCCCAGCATTTT. The encoded protein is CASSLDRVGNQPQHF.

This clonotype was found many times. V is TRBV20-1 and J is TRBJ2-5; 8 bases agree with TRBD1. Germline-derived CDR1 and CDR2 are DFQATT and SNEGSKA (reference sequence). The CDR3 consists of 16 residues. The V and J ends lost 3 bases and 5 bases, in that order; junction bases with no gene match: 14. The CDR3 DNA follows: TGCAGTGCTAGGGAGCCGTTTACAGGGGGACTGGAGACCCAGTACTTC. Translated, it gives CSAREPFTGGLETQYF.

This clonotype was counted ten times or more. The chain couples TRBV5-5 to TRBJ2-7; 9 positions agree with TRBD1. Germline values: CDR1 SGHKS, CDR2 YYEKEE (reference sequence). This CDR3 is 15 amino acids long. The junction had 7 bases not matched to a gene; V was cut back by 4 bases and J by 2 bases. Written as DNA, the CDR3 is TGTGCCAGCAGCCCGCGGACAGGGGCTACCTACGAGCAGTACGTC. Amino acid sequence: CASSPRTGATYEQYV.

This clonotype has more than one count but fewer than ten. This chain connects TRBV12-3 or TRBV12-4 to TRBJ1-2; D not certain. V was clipped by 1 base and J by 4 bases, with 10 bases between them. The CDR3 runs to 14 residues. The CDR3: CASSLEGLGYGYTF. In DNA form, the CDR3 reads TGTGCCAGCAGTTTAGAAGGGTTAGGCTATGGCTACACCTTC.

Here the CDR3 DNA reads TGTGCCAGCAGTTTATTAGGTGACGAGCAGTTCTTC. Its translation is CASSLLGDEQFF. The rearrangement links TRBV27 to TRBJ2-1, with unresolved D. Germline CDR1 is MNHEY and CDR2 is SMNVEV (reference sequence). This CDR3 has 12 amino acids. V shed 1 base and J shed 10 bases, with 8 bases lying between them.

Comment on this clonotype: This may be a read error: a much more frequent sequence differs by one nucleotide. Since no conserved phenylalanine or tryptophan closes the CDR3, a read error is the likely cause. V gene TRBV6-1 combines with J gene TRBJ1-1; D remains unclear. The germline V and J ends were trimmed by 6 bases and 1 base, with 3 bases remaining between them. Germline loops: CDR1 MNHNS, CDR2 SASEGT. CDR3 length equals 11 residues. CDR3 in DNA: TGTGCCAGCAGGGAGAACACTGAAGCTTTCTCT. Encoded protein: CASRENTEAFS.

This clonotype has more than one count but fewer than ten. This chain uses TRBV5-4 with TRBJ2-1; 11 nucleotides agree with TRBD2. The germline V gene encodes CDR1 SGHNT and CDR2 YYREEE (reference sequence). The CDR3 sequence is 14 residues long. J gave up 8 bases and V 6 bases, and 7 bases lay outside the gene matches. The CDR3 region has the DNA TGTGCCAGCACCATTAGCGGGAGGGTCTATGAGCAGTTCTTC. It translates to CASTISGRVYEQFF. Full variable domain (remainder filled in from reference TRBV5-4 and TRBJ2-1): ETGVTQSPTHLIKTRGQQVTLRCSSQSGHNTVSWYQQALGQGPQFIFQYYREEENGRGNFPPRFSGLQFPNYSSELNVNALELDDSALYLCASTISGRVYEQFFGPGTRLTVL.

This clonotype has a count of ten or more. The V gene is TRBV5-1, the J gene TRBJ1-1; D gene unclear. V was cut by 0 bases and J by 0 bases, with 6 bases left in between. CDR3 size: 14 residues. In germline, CDR1 is SGHRS, CDR2 YFSETQ. CDR3 nucleotides: TGCGCCAGCAGCTTGGACAGATTGAACACTGAAGCTTTCTTT. This translates into CASSLDRLNTEAFF. Drawing the rest from reference TRBV5-1 and TRBJ1-1, the complete variable domain is KAGVTQTPRYLIKTRGQQVTLSCSPISGHRSVSWYQQTPGQGLQFLFEYFSETQRNKGNFPGRFSGRQFSNSRSEMNVSTLELGDSALYLCASSLDRLNTEAFFGQGTRLTVV.

This clonotype was observed a few times. CDR3 in amino acids: CSARRHGAVGLGETQYF. The CDR3 nucleotides read TGCAGTGCTAGACGCCACGGAGCGGTGGGGCTAGGAGAGACCCAGTACTTC. The J gene is TRBJ2-5, the V gene TRBV20-1, with D perhaps assigned TRBD1 or TRBD2 (5 bases each). The CDR3 has 17 residues. Per germline, CDR1 DFQATT and CDR2 SNEGSKA (reference sequence). Deletions cut 2 bases from V and 4 bases from J, with 23 bases between.

Many counts were recorded for this clonotype. The chain uses TRBV14 and TRBJ2-7; possibly TRBD1 for D (5 bases). CDR1 is SGHDN, CDR2 FVKESK, per germline. Trimming pared 2 bases from V and 1 base from J, leaving 12 bases between. CDR3 length equals 15 residues. In DNA form, the CDR3 reads TGTGCCAGCAGCCAATTCAGCGACAGTTCCTACGAGCAGTACTTC. It specifies CASSQFSDSSYEQYF.

The J gene is TRBJ2-2, the V gene TRBV24-1; TRBD1 matches at 9 bases. Unmatched junction bases numbered 1, after V lost 0 bases and J lost 0 bases. CDR3 length: 17 amino acids. The germline V gene has CDR1 KGHDR and CDR2 SFDVKD. The CDR3 nucleotides read TGTGCCACCAGTGATTTGTACAGGGGGCCGAACACCGGGGAGCTGTTTTTT. This encodes CATSDLYRGPNTGELFF.

There are many counts of this clonotype. The CDR3: CASSDREQLNTEAFF. For the CDR3, the DNA is TGTGCCAGCAGCGACAGGGAGCAACTGAACACTGAAGCTTTCTTT. V usage is TRBV5-6 and J usage is TRBJ1-1, with 7 bases matching TRBD1. The CDR3 runs 15 residues. The junction had 6 bases not matched to a gene; V was cut back by 4 bases and J by 0 bases. The germline V gene encodes CDR1 SGHDT and CDR2 YYEEEE.

This clonotype occurred a few times. The rearrangement joins TRBV9 to TRBJ1-3, with a possible D match to TRBD1 (5 bases). The V gene's germline CDR1 is SGDLS and CDR2 YYNGEE. The length of the CDR3 is 15 residues. The V and J ends lost 4 bases and 0 bases respectively, with 11 bases between them. The CDR3 coding sequence is TGTGCCAGCAGCCCCCGGGACTTCTCTGGAAACACCATATATTTT. The encoded protein is CASSPRDFSGNTIYF.

This clonotype was seen a handful of times. The V gene is TRBV20-1, the J gene TRBJ1-5; no clear D. The germline gives CDR1 DFQATT, CDR2 SNEGSKA (reference sequence). CDR3 length equals 13 residues. Trimming cost V 0 bases and J 3 bases, with 6 bases left between them. The CDR3 loop reads CSAREHINQPQHF. The CDR3, as DNA: TGCAGTGCTAGAGAACACATCAATCAGCCCCAGCATTTT.

J is TRBJ1-4 and V is TRBV5-5, with D hard to call. Germline V gene sequence: CDR1 SGHKS, CDR2 YYEKEE (reference sequence). The CDR3 consists of 16 residues. Between the trimmed V and J ends, which lost 0 bases and 2 bases, there was a span of 11 bases. CDR3 amino acids: CASSLDPGSTNEKLFF. The DNA of the CDR3 is TGTGCCAGCAGCTTGGACCCGGGATCCACTAATGAAAAACTGTTTTTT.

In this sample, this clonotype turned up many times. The genes are TRBV10-2 and TRBJ2-1; D unresolved. Germline CDR1 reads WSHSY; CDR2 reads SAAADI. There are 14 residues in the CDR3. Trimming shortened V by 8 bases and J by 8 bases, and 19 bases separated the two germline ends. This CDR3 is CASAGQYGDDEQFF. Here the CDR3 DNA reads TGCGCCAGCGCTGGCCAGTACGGTGACGATGAGCAGTTCTTC.

This clonotype was observed many times. The chain recombines TRBV5-1 with TRBJ2-1, with a possible D match to TRBD2 (6 bases). The CDR3 covers 12 residues. V was trimmed by 4 bases and J by 10 bases, leaving 12 bases between them. Germline CDR1 reads SGHRS; CDR2 reads YFSETQ. The CDR3 loop is CASSRLAREQFF. Here the CDR3 DNA reads TGCGCCAGCAGCCGCCTAGCGAGGGAGCAGTTCTTC. Using reference TRBV5-1 and TRBJ2-1 for the parts outside the CDR3, the full variable domain is KAGVTQTPRYLIKTRGQQVTLSCSPISGHRSVSWYQQTPGQGLQFLFEYFSETQRNKGNFPGRFSGRQFSNSRSEMNVSTLELGDSALYLCASSRLAREQFFGPGTRLTVL.

There are many counts of this clonotype. This sequence joins TRBV29-1 and TRBJ2-5; the D is unclear. The germline gives CDR1 SQVTM, CDR2 ANQGSEA. The CDR3 length is 13 residues. Between the trimmed V and J ends, which lost 0 bases and 8 bases, there was a span of 13 bases. This chain's CDR3 is CSVEDPFISTQYF. CDR3 coding DNA: TGCAGCGTTGAAGACCCCTTTATTAGCACCCAGTACTTC.

The chain joins TRBV6-2 or TRBV6-3 to TRBJ1-3; 7 bases are shared with TRBD1. This CDR3 region has 16 residues. V shed 6 bases, J shed 2 bases, and the junction held 10 bases outside the gene matches. Germline-derived CDR1 and CDR2 are MNHEY and SVGEGT. The CDR3 protein is CASSLTGQLPGNTIYF. In DNA form, the CDR3 reads TGTGCCAGCAGCCTCACGGGACAGCTCCCTGGAAACACCATATATTTT.